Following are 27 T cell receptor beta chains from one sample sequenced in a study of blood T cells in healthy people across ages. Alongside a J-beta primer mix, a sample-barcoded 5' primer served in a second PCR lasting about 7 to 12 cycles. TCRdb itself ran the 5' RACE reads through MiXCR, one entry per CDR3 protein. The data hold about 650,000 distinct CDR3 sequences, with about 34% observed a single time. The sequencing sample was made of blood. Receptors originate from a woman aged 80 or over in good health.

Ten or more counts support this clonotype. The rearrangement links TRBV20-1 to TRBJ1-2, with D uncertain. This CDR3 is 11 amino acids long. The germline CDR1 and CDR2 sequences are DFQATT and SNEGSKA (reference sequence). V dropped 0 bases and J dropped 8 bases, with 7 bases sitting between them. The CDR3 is CSARDNGGYTF. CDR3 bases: TGCAGTGCTAGAGATAACGGCGGCTACACCTTC.

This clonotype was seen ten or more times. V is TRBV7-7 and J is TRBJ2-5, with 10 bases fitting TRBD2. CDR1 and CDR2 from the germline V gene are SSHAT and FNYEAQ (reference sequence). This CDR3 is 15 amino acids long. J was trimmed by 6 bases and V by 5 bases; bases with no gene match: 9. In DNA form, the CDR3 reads TGTGCCAGCAGCAACAGCGGGGGGGCGGTGAAGACCCAGTACTTC. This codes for CASSNSGGAVKTQYF.

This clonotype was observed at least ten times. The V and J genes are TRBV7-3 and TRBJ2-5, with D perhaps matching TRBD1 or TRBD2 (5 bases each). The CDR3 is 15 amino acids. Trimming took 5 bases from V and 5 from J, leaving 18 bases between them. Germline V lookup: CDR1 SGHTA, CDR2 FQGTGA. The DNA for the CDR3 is TGTGCCAGCAGCCCCGCTGGGACCCCTTCGGAGACCCAGTACTTC. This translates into CASSPAGTPSETQYF.

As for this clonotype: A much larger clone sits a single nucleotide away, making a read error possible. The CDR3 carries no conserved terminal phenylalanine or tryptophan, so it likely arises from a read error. CDR3 sequence: CASSLVASRTGQETQYV. CDR3 DNA sequence: TGTGCCAGCAGCTTGGTGGCGTCCCGGACAGGTCAAGAGACCCAGTACGTC. The chain links TRBV5-5 to TRBJ2-5, with TRBD1 matching over 7 bases. V shed 0 bases and J 2 bases; nucleotides not matched to a gene: 10. Germline lookup yields CDR1 SGHKS and CDR2 YYEKEE (reference sequence). The CDR3 has 17 residues.

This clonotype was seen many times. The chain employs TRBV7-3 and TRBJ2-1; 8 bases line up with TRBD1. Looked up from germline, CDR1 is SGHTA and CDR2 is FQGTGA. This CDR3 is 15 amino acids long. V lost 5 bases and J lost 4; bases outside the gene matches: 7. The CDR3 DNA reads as TGTGCCAGCAGCCCGCGACAGGGGAATTACAATGAGCAGTTCTTC. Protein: CASSPRQGNYNEQFF.

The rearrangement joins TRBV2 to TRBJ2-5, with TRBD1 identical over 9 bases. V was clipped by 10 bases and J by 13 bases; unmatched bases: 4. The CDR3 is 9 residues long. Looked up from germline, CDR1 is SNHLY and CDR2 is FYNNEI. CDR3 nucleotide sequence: TGTGCCACCCGGACAGGGGCGTACTTC. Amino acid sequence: CATRTGAYF.

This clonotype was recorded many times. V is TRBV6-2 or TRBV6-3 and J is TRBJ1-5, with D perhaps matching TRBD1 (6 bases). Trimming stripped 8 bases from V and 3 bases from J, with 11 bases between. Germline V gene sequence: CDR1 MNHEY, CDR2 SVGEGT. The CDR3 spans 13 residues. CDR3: CASCDRYNQPQHF. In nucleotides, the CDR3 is TGTGCCAGCTGTGACAGGTACAATCAGCCCCAGCATTTT.

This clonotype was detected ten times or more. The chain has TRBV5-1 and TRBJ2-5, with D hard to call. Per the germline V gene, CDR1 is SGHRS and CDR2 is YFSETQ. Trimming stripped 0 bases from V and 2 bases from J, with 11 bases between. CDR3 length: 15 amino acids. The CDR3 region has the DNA TGCGCCAGCAGCTTGGCCCCTTCCAGACAAGAGACCCAGTACTTC. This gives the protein CASSLAPSRQETQYF.

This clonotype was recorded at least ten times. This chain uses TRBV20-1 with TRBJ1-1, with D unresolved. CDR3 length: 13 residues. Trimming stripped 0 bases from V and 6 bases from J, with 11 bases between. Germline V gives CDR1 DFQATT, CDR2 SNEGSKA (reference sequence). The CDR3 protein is CSAREGWVAEAFF. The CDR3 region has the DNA TGCAGTGCTAGAGAAGGGTGGGTTGCTGAAGCTTTCTTT.

The CDR3 DNA is TGTGCCAGCAGTCCAACGGGACGGACCGTCAAGACCCAGTACTTC. Protein product: CASSPTGRTVKTQYF. This sequence joins TRBV6-2 or TRBV6-3 and TRBJ2-5; D may be TRBD1 or TRBD2 (5 bases each). Trimming left V 5 bases short and J 6 bases short, with 19 bases between. Per the germline V gene, CDR1 is MNHEY and CDR2 is SVGEGT. This CDR3 contains 15 residues.

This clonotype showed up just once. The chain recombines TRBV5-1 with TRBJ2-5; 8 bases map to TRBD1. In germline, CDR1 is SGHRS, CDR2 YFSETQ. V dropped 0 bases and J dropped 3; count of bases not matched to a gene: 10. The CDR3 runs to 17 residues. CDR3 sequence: CASSLGAWTGPEETQYF. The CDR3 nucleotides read TGCGCCAGCAGCTTGGGTGCCTGGACAGGGCCGGAAGAGACCCAGTACTTC.

DNA of the CDR3: TGTGCCACCGCGGCCAGCGGGGGTAGTTACAATGAGCAGTTCTTC. Translated, it gives CATAASGGSYNEQFF. The V gene is TRBV19, the J gene TRBJ2-1, with TRBD2 matching 8 bases. Germline V gene data show CDR1 as LNHDA and CDR2 as SQIVND (reference sequence). The J segment lost 4 bases and the V segment lost 10 bases, leaving 12 bases of the junction unmatched. The CDR3 is made up of 15 amino acids. Filled out from reference TRBV19 and TRBJ2-1, the complete variable domain reads DGGITQSPKYLFRKEGQNVTLSCEQNLNHDAMYWYRQDPGQGLRLIYYSQIVNDFQKGDIAEGYSVSREKKESFPLTVTSAQKNPTAFYLCATAASGGSYNEQFFGPGTRLTVL.

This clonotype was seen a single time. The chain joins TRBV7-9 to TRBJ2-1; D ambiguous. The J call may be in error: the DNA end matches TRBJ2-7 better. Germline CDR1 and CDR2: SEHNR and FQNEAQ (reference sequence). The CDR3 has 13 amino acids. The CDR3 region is CASSPTWSHEQYF. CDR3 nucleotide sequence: TGTGCCAGCAGCCCTACCTGGAGTCACGAGCAGTACTTC.

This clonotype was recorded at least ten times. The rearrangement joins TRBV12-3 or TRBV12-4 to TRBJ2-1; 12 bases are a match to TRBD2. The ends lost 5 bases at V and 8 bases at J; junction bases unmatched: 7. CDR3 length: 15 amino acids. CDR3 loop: CASSASGGGIDEQFF. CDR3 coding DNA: TGTGCCAGCAGTGCTAGCGGGGGGGGGATCGATGAGCAGTTCTTC.

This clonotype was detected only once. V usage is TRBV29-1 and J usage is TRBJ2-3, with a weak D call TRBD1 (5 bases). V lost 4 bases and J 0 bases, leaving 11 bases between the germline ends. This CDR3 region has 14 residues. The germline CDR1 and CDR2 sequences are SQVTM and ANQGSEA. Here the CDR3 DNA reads TGCAGCGTTGGGGTGGGGCATAGCACAGATACGCAGTATTTT. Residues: CSVGVGHSTDTQYF.

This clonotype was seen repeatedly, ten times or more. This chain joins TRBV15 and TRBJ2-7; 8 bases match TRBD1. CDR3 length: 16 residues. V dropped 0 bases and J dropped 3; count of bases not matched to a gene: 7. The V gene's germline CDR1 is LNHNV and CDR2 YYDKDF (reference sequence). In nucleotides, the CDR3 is TGTGCCACCAGCAGAGATGGAATAGACAGGGGCTACGAGCAGTACTTC. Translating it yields CATSRDGIDRGYEQYF.

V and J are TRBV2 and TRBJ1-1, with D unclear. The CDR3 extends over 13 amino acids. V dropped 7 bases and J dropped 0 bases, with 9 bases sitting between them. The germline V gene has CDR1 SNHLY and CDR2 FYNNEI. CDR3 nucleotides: TGTGCCAGCATTGGACGCCTGAACACTGAAGCTTTCTTT. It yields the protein CASIGRLNTEAFF.

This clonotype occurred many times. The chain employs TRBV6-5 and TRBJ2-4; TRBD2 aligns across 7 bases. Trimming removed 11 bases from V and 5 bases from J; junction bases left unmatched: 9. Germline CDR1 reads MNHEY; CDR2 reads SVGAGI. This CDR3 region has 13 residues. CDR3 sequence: CASTGGRQNIQYF. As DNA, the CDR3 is TGTGCCTCCACGGGGGGACGTCAAAACATTCAGTACTTC.

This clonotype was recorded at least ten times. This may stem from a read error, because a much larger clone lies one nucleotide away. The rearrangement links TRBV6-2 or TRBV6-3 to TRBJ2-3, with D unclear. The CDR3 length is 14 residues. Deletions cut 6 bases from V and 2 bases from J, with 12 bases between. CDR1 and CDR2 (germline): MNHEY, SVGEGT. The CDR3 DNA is TGTGCCAGCAGGCCCGGAGAACCCACAGATACGCAGTATTTT. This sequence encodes CASRPGEPTDTQYF.

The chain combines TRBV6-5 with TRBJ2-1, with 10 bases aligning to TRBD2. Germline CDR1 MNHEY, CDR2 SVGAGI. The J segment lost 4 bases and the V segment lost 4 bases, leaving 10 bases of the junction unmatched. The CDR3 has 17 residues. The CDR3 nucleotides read TGTGCCAGCAGTTCCCCTGGGGCTAGCGGGGGATACAATGAGCAGTTCTTC. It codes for CASSSPGASGGYNEQFF.

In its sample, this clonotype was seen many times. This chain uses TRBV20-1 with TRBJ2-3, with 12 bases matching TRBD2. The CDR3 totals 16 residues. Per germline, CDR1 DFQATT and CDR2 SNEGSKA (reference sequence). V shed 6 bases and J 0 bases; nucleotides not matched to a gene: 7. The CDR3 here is CSASRGLAGSTDTQYF. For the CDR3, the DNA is TGCAGTGCGAGCCGAGGACTAGCGGGGAGCACAGATACGCAGTATTTT.

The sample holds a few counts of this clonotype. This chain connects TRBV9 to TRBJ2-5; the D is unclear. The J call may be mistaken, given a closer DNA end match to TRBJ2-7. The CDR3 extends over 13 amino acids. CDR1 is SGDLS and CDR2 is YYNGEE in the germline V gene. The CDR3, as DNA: TGTGCCAGCAGCGTAGCTAACCGATACGAGCAGTACTTC. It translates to CASSVANRYEQYF.

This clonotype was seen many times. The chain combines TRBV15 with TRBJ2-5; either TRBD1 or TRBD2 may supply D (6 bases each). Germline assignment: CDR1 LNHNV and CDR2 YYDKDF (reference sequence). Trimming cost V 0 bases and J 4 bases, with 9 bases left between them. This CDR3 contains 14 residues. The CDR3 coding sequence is TGTGCCACCAGCAGAGATAAGGGGGGAGAGACCCAGTACTTC. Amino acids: CATSRDKGGETQYF. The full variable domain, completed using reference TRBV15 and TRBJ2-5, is DAMVIQNPRYQVTQFGKPVTLSCSQTLNHNVMYWYQQKSSQAPKLLFHYYDKDFNNEADTPDNFQSRRPNTSFCFLDIRSPGLGDTAMYLCATSRDKGGETQYFGPGTRLLVL.

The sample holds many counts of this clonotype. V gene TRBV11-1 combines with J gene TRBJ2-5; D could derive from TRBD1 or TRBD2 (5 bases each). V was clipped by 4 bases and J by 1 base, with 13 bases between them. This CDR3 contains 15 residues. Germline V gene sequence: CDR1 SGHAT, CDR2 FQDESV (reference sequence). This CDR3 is CASSSGAGSQETQYF. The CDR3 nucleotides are TGTGCCAGCAGCTCCGGGGCGGGCAGCCAAGAGACCCAGTACTTC.

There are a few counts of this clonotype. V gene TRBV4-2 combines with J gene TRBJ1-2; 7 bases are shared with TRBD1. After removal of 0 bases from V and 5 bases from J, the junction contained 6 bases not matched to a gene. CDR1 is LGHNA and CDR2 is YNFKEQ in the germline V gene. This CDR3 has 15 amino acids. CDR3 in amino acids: CASSQERDSVYGYTF. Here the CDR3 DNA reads TGTGCCAGCAGCCAAGAGAGGGACAGCGTATATGGCTACACCTTC.

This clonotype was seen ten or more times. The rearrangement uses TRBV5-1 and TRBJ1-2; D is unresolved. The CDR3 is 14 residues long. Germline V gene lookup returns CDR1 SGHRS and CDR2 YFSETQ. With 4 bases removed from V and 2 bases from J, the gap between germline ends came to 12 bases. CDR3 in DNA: TGCGCCAGCAGCCGGGAGGCGAGCAACTATGGCTACACCTTC. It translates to CASSREASNYGYTF.

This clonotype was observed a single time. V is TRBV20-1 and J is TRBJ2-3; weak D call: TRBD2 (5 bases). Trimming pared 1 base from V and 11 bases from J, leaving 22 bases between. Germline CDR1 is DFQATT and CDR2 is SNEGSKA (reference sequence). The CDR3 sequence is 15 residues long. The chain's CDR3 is CSARGSLRLINQQYF. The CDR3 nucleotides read TGCAGTGCTAGAGGCTCCCTCCGACTAATCAACCAGCAGTATTTT.